This T cell receptor (beta chain) was obtained from a study of blood T cell repertoires in COVID-19. Study background: Donors in the United States, Italy and Spain gave samples during acute or convalescent COVID-19. The cDNA or gDNA used as material had been derived from T cells, B-cell-depleted T cells, or PBMCs.

The CDR3 covers 15 residues. The junction had 1 base not matched to a gene; V was cut back by 0 bases and J by 5 bases. Germline CDR1 and CDR2: SGHVS and FNYEAQ. Study processing details: Estimated nucleated cell counts came from reference gene primer amplification. TCRdb keeps only in-frame clones here, not all; method: immunoSEQ multiplex PCR. Clonal size and the V and J genes are those of that table, whereas D and trimming came from the DNA. In the table there are 150,000 to 200,000 clones, over 90% of which are singletons. The sequence was collected from a man aged 50 or older with acute or convalescent COVID-19. Material for sequencing was peripheral blood. The rearrangement uses TRBV7-6 and TRBJ2-1, with 10 bases identical to TRBD2. The CDR3 is CASSLALAGDNEQFF. The DNA of the CDR3 is TGTGCCAGCAGCTTAGCGCTAGCGGGAGACAATGAGCAGTTCTTC.